The source of this T cell receptor beta chain is a study of blood T cell repertoires in COVID-19. Study information: Collection of acute and convalescent COVID-19 samples took place in the United States, Italy and Spain. The cDNA or gDNA used as material had been derived from T cells, B-cell-depleted T cells, or PBMCs.

Original data processing: Amplification of reference gene primers was used by the study to estimate nucleated cell counts. Sequencing was performed with immunoSEQ multiplex PCR; in TCRdb, only in-frame clones are kept and a portion is missing. That table furnishes V, J and clone size, whereas the DNA furnished D and trimming. There are tens of thousands of clones in the sample; about 90% occur only once, and around 15% lies in the top ten. Germline assignment: CDR1 LGHNA and CDR2 YSLEER. This CDR3 has 15 residues. V lost 1 base and J lost 0, with 7 bases in between. The sequenced material came from peripheral blood. The rearrangement uses TRBV4-3 and TRBJ1-5; D gene ambiguous. The origin of this receptor is a human donor with active COVID-19. The donor label of this sample is uncertain. The CDR3, as DNA: TGCGCCAGCAGCCAAGTGGCAGATAGCAATCAGCCCCAGCATTTT. This gives the protein CASSQVADSNQPQHF.